This T cell receptor beta chain was recovered during a study of blood T cell repertoires in COVID-19. Assay used: immunoSEQ multiplex PCR; TCRdb lists only in-frame clones, some missing. The data contain approximately 60,000 clones, over 75% of them singletons. Between the trimmed V and J ends, which lost 1 base and 0 bases, there was a span of 6 bases. CDR1 is MGHRA, CDR2 YSYEKL, per germline. The CDR3 runs 15 residues. The sequenced sample consisted of peripheral blood. The clonotype was recovered from a man aged 50 or older with active COVID-19. The chain has TRBV4-1 and TRBJ1-4, with unresolved D. CDR3 loop: CASSQVSPTNEKLFF. In nucleotides, the CDR3 is TGCGCCAGCAGCCAAGTATCCCCAACTAATGAAAAACTGTTTTTT.